A single sample is the source of the 13 T cell receptor beta chains below, sequenced in a study of molecular identifiers for immune sequencing clone quantification. Each CDR3 protein gets one entry after TCRdb re-called the PCR reads with MiXCR. The sample lists about 510,000 distinct CDR3 sequences, around 21% occurring once. The sequencing input was naive CD8+ T cells from blood, with Jurkat cell RNA spiked in. Subset in this sample: FACS-sorted CD8+CD4-CCR7+CD45RA+ naive T cells. The receptors derive from a human donor in good health. Some libraries in this study had Jurkat cell RNA spiked in.

This clonotype was observed a few times. The chain couples TRBV29-1 to TRBJ2-7; D possibly uses TRBD1 or TRBD2 (5 bases each). The V end lost 3 bases, the J end lost 0 bases, and 9 bases lay between the germline ends. The CDR3 has 13 residues. Germline CDR1 reads SQVTM; CDR2 reads ANQGSEA. The CDR3 loop reads CSVEGRYSYEQYF. The CDR3 coding sequence is TGCAGCGTTGAGGGACGGTACTCCTACGAGCAGTACTTC.

About this clonotype itself: A single base separates this from a much larger clone, so it may be a read error. The chain uses TRBV11-1 and TRBJ2-3, with D unclear. This CDR3 region has 13 residues. Germline V gene lookup returns CDR1 SGHAT and CDR2 FQDESV (reference sequence). CDR3 in amino acids: CTSSDEFADTQYF. CDR3 nucleotides: TGTACCAGCAGCGATGAATTCGCAGATACGCAGTATTTT.

This clonotype has just a few counts. CDR3 amino acids: CAWSVLNAAYNEQFF. The CDR3 DNA reads as TGTGCCTGGAGTGTACTCAACGCCGCCTACAATGAGCAGTTCTTC. The chain combines TRBV30 with TRBJ2-1; D uncertain. CDR1 is GTSNPN, CDR2 SVGIG, per germline (reference sequence). There are 15 residues in the CDR3. Trimming pared 0 bases from V and 2 bases from J, leaving 11 bases between.

The gene calls are TRBV19 and TRBJ2-3; D unresolved. This CDR3 has 13 amino acids. From germline, CDR1 is LNHDA and CDR2 SQIVND (reference sequence). The V end lost 2 bases, the J end lost 2 bases, and 5 bases lay between the germline ends. The CDR3 nucleotides are TGTGCCAGTAGTATACAGTTCACAGATACGCAGTATTTT. It encodes CASSIQFTDTQYF.

This clonotype showed up just a few times. The chain joins TRBV12-3 or TRBV12-4 to TRBJ2-7; unclear D gene. The CDR3 spans 14 residues. Trimming took 6 bases from V and 3 from J, leaving 15 bases between them. CDR3 nucleotides: TGTGCCAGCAGCCCAGGTCACGTAGACTACGAGCAGTACTTC. Protein sequence: CASSPGHVDYEQYF.

This clonotype was recorded at least ten times. J is TRBJ2-3 and V is TRBV29-1; D gene uncertain. The CDR3 runs 12 residues. Germline V lookup: CDR1 SQVTM, CDR2 ANQGSEA. V lost 3 bases to trimming and J lost 4 bases, with 8 bases between them. CDR3 bases: TGCAGCGTTGAGATTGCCGCAGATACGCAGTATTTT. This codes for CSVEIAADTQYF.

The V call is TRBV6-2 or TRBV6-3, the J call TRBJ2-5; 14 bases align to TRBD2. Germline CDR1 reads MNHEY; CDR2 reads SVGEGT. V trimming: 0 bases; J trimming: 0 bases; junction bases outside the gene matches: 9. This CDR3 is 20 amino acids long. CDR3 protein: CASSYSPRTSGGNYQETQYF. DNA of the CDR3: TGTGCCAGCAGTTACTCCCCCCGGACTAGCGGGGGGAATTACCAAGAGACCCAGTACTTC.

A few counts support this clonotype. The chain has TRBV6-5 and TRBJ2-2, with TRBD1 matching over 7 bases. Germline CDR1 is MNHEY and CDR2 is SVGAGI. The CDR3 sequence is 19 residues long. V shed 2 bases and J 0 bases; nucleotides not matched to a gene: 12. The CDR3 bases are TGTGCCAGCAGTTACCGCACAACTTGGGACAGATCGAACACCGGGGAGCTGTTTTTT. This translates into CASSYRTTWDRSNTGELFF.

The gene calls are TRBV11-3 and TRBJ2-7; TRBD2 matches at 7 bases. Germline loops: CDR1 SGHNT, CDR2 YENEEA. This CDR3 is 13 amino acids long. V dropped 5 bases and J dropped 3; count of bases not matched to a gene: 4. In DNA, the CDR3 is TGTGCCAGCAGCGACGGACTAGGCTACGAGCAGTACTTC. The encoded protein is CASSDGLGYEQYF. Full variable domain (outside the CDR3, taken from reference TRBV11-3 and TRBJ2-7): EAGVVQSPRYKIIEKKQPVAFWCNPISGHNTLYWYLQNLGQGPELLIRYENEEAVDDSQLPKDRFSAERLKGVDSTLKIQPAELGDSAVYLCASSDGLGYEQYFGPGTRLTVT.

As regards this clonotype: A much larger clone is a single base away; this may be a read error. V and J are TRBV6-5 and TRBJ1-1; D is unresolved. The CDR3 totals 14 residues. CDR1 MNHEY and CDR2 SVGAGI come from the germline V gene. Trimming took 5 bases from V and 1 from J, leaving 11 bases between them. The CDR3 nucleotides read TGTGCCAGCAGTCTACGACATTCGAACACTGAAGCTTTCTTT. Amino acid sequence: CASSLRHSNTEAFF.

This clonotype was observed a few times. J is TRBJ1-1 and V is TRBV5-8, with D perhaps TRBD1 (5 bases). The germline gives CDR1 SGHTS, CDR2 YDEGEE. V lost 3 bases and J lost 3, with 9 bases in between. This CDR3 has 13 residues. The CDR3 DNA is TGTGCCAGCAGCTGGGGACCGGACACTGAAGCTTTCTTT. Translated, it gives CASSWGPDTEAFF.

The chain carries TRBV12-3 or TRBV12-4 and TRBJ2-2; D gene uncertain. V was clipped by 3 bases and J by 1 base, with 9 bases between them. The CDR3 covers 15 residues. The CDR3 here is CASSFHERNTGELFF. The DNA for the CDR3 is TGTGCCAGCAGTTTCCACGAGCGGAACACCGGGGAGCTGTTTTTT.

A remark on this clonotype: Since a much larger clone is just one base distant, this may be a read error. The chain links TRBV20-1 to TRBJ1-1; 9 bases map to TRBD1. The CDR3 has 16 amino acids. Per the germline V gene, CDR1 is DFQATT and CDR2 is SNEGSKA (reference sequence). CDR3 region: CSAGEGTGWWDTEASF. CDR3 bases: TGCAGTGCCGGAGAAGGGACAGGGTGGTGGGACACTGAAGCTTCCTTT.